A single T cell receptor (beta chain) is shown here with its context. The antigen remains undetermined. The data were taken from a study of a mutant IDH1 vaccine in newly diagnosed glioma. Regarding the study as a whole: The occurrence of vaccine-induced immune responses was seen in around 95% of patients.

TCRdb's table, derived via immunoSEQ multiplex PCR, lists solely in-frame clones and lacks some. The sample has tens of thousands of clones, about four fifths seen once. Time point reported: baseline, week 1 (first vaccination visit). Treatment given: pre-vaccination baseline after standard-of-care therapy. Germline CDR1 SGDLS, CDR2 YYNGEE. With 2 bases clipped from V and 0 bases from J, the junction kept 5 bases outside the gene matches. The CDR3 runs to 15 residues. The origin of this receptor is a man aged 50-59 years with glioma. The input for sequencing was PBMCs, taken from a glioma patient treated with radiotherapy, temozolomide or both. The V gene is TRBV9, the J gene TRBJ2-7; TRBD1 matches at 7 bases. CDR3: CASSVTWDSSYEQYF. CDR3 in DNA: TGTGCCAGCAGCGTCACCTGGGACAGCTCCTACGAGCAGTACTTC.